This T cell receptor (beta chain) was observed in a study of blood T cells in healthy people across ages. Across the study: Using template switching, researchers captured about one barcoded beta molecule for each two T cells.

Broader study findings: Unsorted PBMC material precluded a definitive naive versus antigen-experienced comparison.

A word on this clonotype: Its antigen is unidentified.

Each sample had at least 7 million PBMCs isolated. The use of a sample-barcoded 5' primer and a J-beta primer mix characterized a second PCR of roughly 7 to 12 cycles. Each CDR3 protein gets one entry after TCRdb re-called the 5' RACE reads with MiXCR. The sample has approximately 360,000 distinct CDR3 sequences; roughly half are singletons. Germline V gives CDR1 SGHAT, CDR2 FQNNGV. Trimming left V 0 bases short and J 5 bases short, with 10 bases between. The CDR3 sequence is 14 residues long. This clonotype was sampled from a man aged 60 to 69 in good health. The chain employs TRBV11-2 and TRBJ1-2, with a tentative D call TRBD1 (6 bases). The material sequenced was blood. This CDR3 reads CASSLDGGGYGYTF. CDR3 bases: TGTGCCAGCAGCTTAGATGGGGGCGGATATGGCTACACCTTC.